This record concerns one T cell receptor beta chain sequence. Its antigen is unknown. This record comes from a study of shared clonotypes between healthy human individuals. General study results and limits: In the sorted subsets, rarefaction showed sequencing was incomplete despite large depth.

Method: immunoSEQ multiplex PCR; TCRdb's copy keeps in-frame clones and lacks some. This repertoire shows around 2.5 million clones, 93% found once; its top ten account for roughly 0.36%. The V and J ends lost 4 bases and 1 base respectively, with 15 bases between them. The CDR3 contains 16 residues. Germline CDR1 and CDR2: KGHSH and LQKENI. Sequenced input: naive CD4+ T cells from PBMCs. Documented subset: CD45RA+ positively selected. This chain connects TRBV18 to TRBJ2-3, with a tentative D call TRBD2 (6 bases). The TCR was taken from a man younger than 30 in good health. Some clones in this sample may be carry-over from other donors' samples. DNA of the CDR3: TGTGCCAGCTCACAATACCGGGACTTGGGCACAGATACGCAGTATTTT. Amino acids: CASSQYRDLGTDTQYF.